This T cell receptor (beta chain) appears in the sequencing data of a study of T cells in Graves' hyperthyroidism and ophthalmopathy. Per germline, CDR1 SGHRS and CDR2 YFSETQ. The CDR3 covers 12 residues. Trimming took 4 bases from V and 9 from J, leaving 13 bases between them. The CDR3 regions of TCR beta were amplified from RNA transcripts. A first-round RT-PCR of the TCR CDR3 used the HTBI primer set. MiXCR was run by TCRdb on the multiplex PCR reads, yielding one entry per CDR3 protein. Among about 590,000 distinct CDR3 sequences listed, around a sixth were seen once. The table lists this clonotype with many counts. It was considered stable Graves' hyperthyroidism when ophthalmopathy did not progress within 18 months. Hyperthyroidism, newly diagnosed and lasting under 2 months, affected patients aged 18 to 65. The diagnostic basis comprised clinical symptoms, serum thyroxine and TRAb, thyroid ultrasound and orbital computed tomography.

J is TRBJ1-2 and V is TRBV5-1; tentatively, D is TRBD1 (5 bases). Sequenced material: blood. The TCR was taken from a woman between 25 and 40 years old with Graves' hyperthyroidism. CDR3 amino acids: CASSVRDSSYTF. The CDR3 DNA sequence: TGCGCCAGCAGCGTCCGGGACTCGAGCTACACCTTC. Filled out from reference TRBV5-1 and TRBJ1-2, the complete variable domain reads KAGVTQTPRYLIKTRGQQVTLSCSPISGHRSVSWYQQTPGQGLQFLFEYFSETQRNKGNFPGRFSGRQFSNSRSEMNVSTLELGDSALYLCASSVRDSSYTFGSGTRLTVV.